The next 8 T cell receptor beta chains were all read from a single sample in a study of blood T cell repertoires in COVID-19. Assay: immunoSEQ multiplex PCR; the TCRdb copy retains only in-frame clones and omits some. The repertoire holds 400,000 to 550,000 clones, with about 85% as singletons. Sequencing was carried out using PBMCs or T cells enriched from blood (not recorded which). The receptor set was obtained from a woman aged 18-30 years with acute COVID-19.

The J gene is TRBJ2-3, the V gene TRBV6-5, with D perhaps TRBD2 (6 bases). Germline V gene lookup returns CDR1 MNHEY and CDR2 SVGAGI. V was pared by 4 bases and J by 0 bases, with 11 bases between. This CDR3 is 15 amino acids long. The chain's CDR3 is CASSSPSESTDTQYF. In DNA form, the CDR3 reads TGTGCCAGCAGTTCCCCTAGCGAAAGCACAGATACGCAGTATTTT.

The gene calls are TRBV15 and TRBJ2-3; 9 bases line up with TRBD1. The CDR3 contains 16 residues. Looked up from germline, CDR1 is LNHNV and CDR2 is YYDKDF (reference sequence). V lost 0 bases to trimming and J lost 5 bases; unmatched junction nucleotides: 6. The chain's CDR3 is CATSREPQGALDTQYF. CDR3 DNA: TGTGCCACCAGCAGAGAGCCACAGGGGGCTTTAGATACGCAGTATTTT.

The rearrangement links TRBV6-5 to TRBJ2-1; D unclear. Trimming shortened V by 6 bases and J by 0 bases, and 12 bases separated the two germline ends. Germline loops: CDR1 MNHEY, CDR2 SVGAGI. The CDR3 consists of 15 residues. As DNA, the CDR3 is TGTGCCAGCAGGGAGACCATAAGCTCCTACAATGAGCAGTTCTTC. This gives the protein CASRETISSYNEQFF.

This clone was recorded only once. V and J are TRBV7-9 and TRBJ2-2; 10 positions agree with TRBD1. The V segment lost 0 bases and the J segment 1 base; nucleotides outside the gene matches: 8. Germline CDR1 is SEHNR and CDR2 is FQNEAQ (reference sequence). This CDR3 has 19 amino acids. CDR3 nucleotides: TGTGCCAGCAGCTTAGCGGGGACAGGGGTCCCTTTGAACACCGGGGAGCTGTTTTTT. Its protein is CASSLAGTGVPLNTGELFF.

Note on this clone: The germline gene is not matched at one end of the junction; a read error may be the cause. V gene TRBV9 combines with J gene TRBJ2-7; D might be TRBD2 (7 bases). Germline V CDR1 and CDR2: SGDLS, YYNGEE. The CDR3 runs 14 residues. The CDR3 nucleotides read TGTGCCACCAGCGAGGGGGGAGGGGGCTACGAGCAGTACTTC. This encodes CATSEGGGGYEQYF.

This clone appeared a few times. This chain joins TRBV6-4 and TRBJ2-3; 11 nucleotides line up with TRBD2. This CDR3 has 15 residues. The V and J ends lost 4 bases and 9 bases, in that order; junction bases with no gene match: 9. Per the germline V gene, CDR1 is MRHNA and CDR2 is SNTAGT. CDR3 coding DNA: TGTGCCAGCAGTGTAGGTAGCGGGGGGGCCGAGACGCAGTATTTT. It translates to CASSVGSGGAETQYF.

Of note for this clone: The junction and the germline gene differ at one end; a read error may be behind it. This rearrangement joins TRBV19 to TRBJ2-3, with D maybe TRBD2 (7 bases). In germline, CDR1 is LNHDA, CDR2 SQIVND (reference sequence). CDR3 length: 16 residues. The CDR3 here is CASSKFYGGGTDTQYF. The CDR3 DNA reads TGTGCCAGTAGTAAATTTTATGGCGGGGGCACCGATACGCAGTATTTT.

The CDR3 region is CASSYGLAGAKNIQYF. DNA of the CDR3: TGTGCCAGCAGTTATGGACTAGCGGGAGCCAAAAACATTCAGTACTTC. V is TRBV6-2 or TRBV6-3 and J is TRBJ2-4; 11 positions agree with TRBD2. With V trimmed by 3 bases and J by 0 bases, 1 base remained unmatched. This CDR3 comprises 16 residues. Germline-derived CDR1 and CDR2 are MNHEY and SVGEGT.